This TCR beta chain comes out of a study of cytomegalovirus exposure and HLA in healthy donors (dated by TCRdb to the late 2010s). With regard to the full study: According to an earlier analysis of 550 to 750 of the donors, 200 million or so T cells yielded some 110 million unique TCR beta sequences and around 280 Gb of sequence data. An earlier analysis of 587 of the donors applied high-throughput TCR beta sequencing to assess whether each TCR beta V gene segment acted as functional or pseudogenic. To predict cytomegalovirus infection status, the study brought together high-throughput TCR immunosequencing, statistical association of individual TCRs with disease status, and machine learning. Of the approximately 400 genotyped donors, 75% to 85% were placed in the genetic ancestry cluster associated with self-reported Caucasian donors. In the later analysis, no new phenotypic data were used to find candidate immune exposures; instead, reliance was placed on TCR beta sequences and their occurrence across donors. In a later genetic analysis, genome-wide SNP genotypes for about 55% of the roughly 670 donors were used, and that subset was treated as a discovery cohort. Roughly 300 gigabases of sequencing data and tens of millions of unique TCR sequences were included in an early release covering about 600 HLA-typed donors. A separate validation cohort of 100 to 150 different subjects was used in addition to the approximately 640-subject first cohort. All discovery cohort repertoires had been generated on a single sequencing platform. Four or five DR-DQ haplotypes were treated as single units for association and clustering because of strong linkage in the cohort. HLA typing covered class I and class II loci at four-digit resolution. The aim of the study was to test whether cataloging public T cell receptors could identify signatures of past pathogen exposure. Typing coverage differed by locus: A, B, C, DRB1 and DQB1 were typed in roughly 620-630 donors, DQA1 in about 550, DPA1 in some 600, and DPB1 in just under 490. The study profiled the T cell repertoires of about 640 subjects by immunosequencing and related them to cytomegalovirus serostatus. A later analysis re-analyzed previously published TCR beta repertoires from hundreds of donors and added high-resolution HLA genotyping to study TCR occurrence patterns. Among some 400 genotyped donors of the cohort, an average of 235,054 unique TCR beta nucleotide sequences were sequenced per donor, roughly a sixth of them non-productive. Alongside the repertoire data, information on donor age, sex, ethnicity and CMV serostatus was compiled. What the research found in general, with its limitations: When HLA alleles, especially DR and DQ, strongly co-occurred, attributing TCR associations to individual alleles was difficult. Because the 87-base-pair reads could not distinguish some IMGT-functional V segments, including TRBV6-2 and TRBV6-3, those segments were excluded. Compared with equally common non-associated chains, HLA-associated TCR beta chains in a later analysis were more clonally expanded and had lower generation probabilities. In a later analysis, most CMV-associated TCR beta chains were found to appear HLA-restricted, with HLA associations seemingly driven largely by CMV exposure. Most TCR sequences were seen in very few donors, while some public TCRs were found in many individuals. The classifier was reported to diagnose cytomegalovirus status with high specificity and sensitivity in both the original cohort and the validation cohort. In vitro tests confirmed that a few of the cytomegalovirus-associated TCR beta chains recognize cytomegalovirus antigens. The earlier analysis of around 600 of the donors excluded some 15 rarely observed V segments, including chromosome 9 orphons, because counts were too low. In a later analysis, TCR association rates were found to vary across HLA loci, with the most associated TCRs seen for DRB1 alleles and the fewest for HLA-C alleles. An earlier analysis of some 560 of the donors showed that most TCR beta V segments appeared in productive rearrangements either about 87% or about 30% of the time, which broadly matched IMGT annotations. Correlated functional status among segregating V segments might reflect linkage disequilibrium, but an unknown experimental factor could not be ruled out. HLA typing was unavailable for some donors at each locus, so association tests used only the typed subset. According to a later genetic analysis, donors in an Asian-associated ancestry cluster had fewer N-insertions in productive TCRs than the roughly 670-donor mean. A group of highly shared sequence variants was considered likely to be a technical artifact of the sequencing pipeline. The study gave a list of under 200 TCR beta chains associated with cytomegalovirus. A later genetic analysis associated a missense DCLRE1C variant with V-gene and J-gene trimming of TCR beta chains, and an independent cohort replicated the association. A further reported finding was that TCR beta sequences accurately predicted the HLA-A and HLA-B alleles for most subjects in the first cohort. According to the authors, the approach could potentially be generalized to other disease states and immunological phenotypes. Several of the top co-occurrence clusters appeared to be linked to parvovirus B19, influenza, CMV and Epstein-Barr virus, according to a later analysis. The presence/absence analyses assumed that sequencing depth was roughly uniform across donors, and that assumption may not be true. Only TCR beta chains were sequenced in this cohort, and the absence of alpha or paired-chain data limited detectable features. CMV serostatus was the only immune exposure information available for the cohort. Specific HLA alleles were associated with about 17,000 TCR beta sequences at a false discovery rate of 0.05 in a later analysis.

The cohort comprised some 700 healthy bone marrow donors. Cohort members were all nominally healthy when sampled, although unrecorded immune exposures were likely present. The donor was CMV seropositive and belonged to the group of around 300 seropositive cohort members. Each donor provided a peripheral blood sample, and peripheral blood mononuclear cells were used for TCR beta sequencing. Genomic DNA extraction from the blood cell samples was performed with the Qiagen DNeasy Blood Extraction Kit. To prepare the library, the immunoSEQ multiplex PCR assay was applied. For the multiplex PCR, a mixture combining 60 forward primers for TCR Vbeta segments and 13 reverse primers for TCR Jbeta segments was used. A multiplex PCR assay on genomic DNA amplified the CDR3 region of rearranged TCR beta genes. On the Illumina HiSeq System, the amplified TCR beta libraries were sequenced as 87-base-pair reads. The published analysis was carried out like this. Across the roughly 670 repertoires, a later analysis counted 80 million or so unique TCR beta chains, some 11 million of which were shared by at least two donors. Raw reads were error-corrected and collapsed into unique sequences by a nearest-neighbor algorithm in which closely related sequences were merged to remove PCR and sequencing errors. To assign V, D and J gene segments, CDR3 sequences were aligned to IMGT reference sequences. For a sequence to be retained, at least a six-nucleotide match to both a V gene segment and a J gene segment was required. A rearrangement counted as productive if the CDR3 had no stop codons and remained in frame with V and J, and every other rearrangement counted as non-productive. CDR3 was defined according to IMGT convention as the region running from the second conserved V-encoded cysteine to the conserved J-encoded phenylalanine. The earlier analysis of 587 of the donors excluded sequences that lacked an unambiguous match to a single V gene segment. An earlier analysis of fewer than 650 of the donors classified V segments as functional when productive rearrangements were above 56.7% and as segregating when the standard deviation between donors was above 5%. A statistical classification framework was built to diagnose cytomegalovirus status from the catalog of TCR beta chain sequences. In a later analysis, V and J genes were assigned by comparing TCR nucleotide sequences against IMGT/GENE-DB human TR gene sequences. In a later analysis, CDR3 sequences and most-parsimonious VDJ recombination scenarios were assigned using the TCRdist pipeline. In a later analysis, each TCR beta chain was defined by its CDR3 amino acid sequence together with its V-gene family, and reads without a unique V-gene family were excluded. In a later analysis, approximately 640 highly shared, low-generation-probability nucleotide sequences were removed to address suspected cross-contamination and a sequencing artifact. For each public chain, a later analysis derived a clonal expansion index from normalized ranks of inferred template counts within each repertoire. In a later analysis, generation probabilities were computed using a VDJ recombination model fitted to out-of-frame rearrangements, and the results were checked against IGoR. In a later analysis, TCR-TCR, TCR-HLA and TCR-CMV co-occurrence was scored with hypergeometric tests, and a repertoire-size bias correction was applied to TCR pairs. A later analysis estimated false discovery rates by permuting HLA or CMV assignments 20 times. In a later analysis, co-occurring TCRs were grouped using DBSCAN, with TCRdist sequence similarity added in when clustering inside HLA-allele-positive subsets. Repertoires with fewer than 30,000 or more than 120,000 public chains were left out of co-occurrence clustering, as were five repertoires with anomalous nucleotide sharing. TCRdb holds this immuneACCESS table with in-frame rearrangements only. Some clones are missing; in checked studies, unresolved V genes explain under half, and the rest has no known cause. That table gives V, J and clone size, and the DNA gave D and trimming. For this sample, the table gives 20,000 or so clones. The leading ten clones occupy more than 20% of the sample.

As regards this clone: What this receptor recognizes is not known.

CDR1 and CDR2 are read off the germline V gene as SQVTM and ANQGSEA. The germline V end is reduced by 5 bases and the J end by 5 bases; junction bases left unmatched: 5. There are 13 amino acids in the CDR3, from cysteine to phenylalanine inclusive. The CDR3 DNA has 39 bases and is translated from base 1. The V gene is TRBV29-1 and the J gene is TRBJ1-1, and 10 bases in between align with TRBD1. Sequencing input: PBMCs. This receptor was identified in a man in his fifties or sixties in good health and CMV-seropositive. The DNA is as follows: TGCAGCGTTTCGGACAGGGGGTGGACTGAAGCTTTCTTT. This sequence encodes CSVSDRGWTEAFF.